Each of the 28 T cell receptor beta chains below was sequenced from the same sample in a study of T cell clonality in common variable immunodeficiency. General observations from the study: In common variable immunodeficiency, TCR beta chains reportedly carried fewer deletions and N-nucleotide insertions.

Repertoires were generated with immunoSEQ multiplex PCR, while TCRdb's copy carries only in-frame clones and drops some. This sample includes about 26,000 clones with no singletons; its ten biggest clones take up more than 3.5%. Their antigen targets remain unknown. Sequencing used peripheral blood mononuclear cells. The receptors originated from a human donor with common variable immunodeficiency.

CDR3 region: CASSLVPNQPQHF. The sequenced CDR3 bases are TGTGCCAGCAGCTTAGTCCCTAATCAGCCC. The chain is built from TRBV7-9 and TRBJ1-5; no reliable D call. The DNA ends 3 residues before the CDR3 does, and the rest of the CDR3 is filled in from the germline J gene. CDR3 size: 13 residues. Trimming left V 1 base short and J 4 bases short, with 5 bases between. CDR1 is SEHNR and CDR2 is FQNEAQ in the germline V gene (reference sequence).

As concerns this clone: Read sequence stops 3 residues before the CDR3 end, and the germline J gene provides the missing end. The chain links TRBV2 to TRBJ1-1; 9 bases are a match to TRBD1. This CDR3 comprises 14 residues. Germline V gene sequence: CDR1 SNHLY, CDR2 FYNNEI. V shed 7 bases and J 4 bases; nucleotides not matched to a gene: 7. The sequenced part of the CDR3 DNA is TGTGCCAGCATGGCCCAGACAGGGGGCACTGAA. It yields the protein CASMAQTGGTE. The whole CDR3 protein reads CASMAQTGGTEAFF.

A word on this clone: From the germline J gene comes the end of the CDR3, since the read stops 3 residues before it. The chain joins TRBV20-1 to TRBJ2-7, with a weak D call TRBD1 (5 bases). V dropped 4 bases and J dropped 0 bases, with 13 bases sitting between them. CDR1 and CDR2 (germline): DFQATT, SNEGSKA (reference sequence). This CDR3 has 14 residues. The CDR3: CSAIGAGSSYEQYF. Partial CDR3 DNA: TGCAGTGCTATAGGGGCAGGTAGCTCCTACGAG.

Only a few counts were recorded for this clone. The CDR3 end lies 3 residues beyond the end of the read and is filled in from the germline J gene. The chain is built from TRBV7-6 and TRBJ2-7; D not resolved. The CDR3 covers 14 residues. Trimming removed 3 bases at V and 0 bases at J, with 9 bases between. The V gene's germline CDR1 is SGHVS and CDR2 FNYEAQ. The DNA read from the CDR3 is TGTGCCAGCAGCTTTAACAGTGACTCCTACGAG. It specifies CASSFNSDSYE. The CDR3 as a whole reads CASSFNSDSYEQYF.

In its sample, this clone was seen a few times. The observed sequence ends 3 residues before the CDR3 terminus, with the missing tail filled in from the germline J gene. The rearrangement uses TRBV20-1 and TRBJ2-7, with 10 positions matching TRBD2. Per germline, CDR1 DFQATT and CDR2 SNEGSKA (reference sequence). The CDR3 runs 16 residues. Trimming took 0 bases from V and 3 from J; bases not matched to a gene: 8. The covered CDR3 bases are TGCAGTGCTAGAGATCATGCGACTAGCGGGCTCTACGAG. Translated, it gives CSARDHATSGLYE. The whole CDR3 sequence is CSARDHATSGLYEQYF.

This clone was counted only a few times. The sequence runs out 3 residues before the end of the CDR3; the remainder is reconstructed from the germline J gene. V and J are TRBV19 and TRBJ1-3, with unresolved D. The ends were cut back, 2 bases at V and 3 bases at J, with 17 bases in the middle. Per germline, CDR1 LNHDA and CDR2 SQIVND (reference sequence). The CDR3 sequence is 17 residues long. The CDR3 here is CASSINNRRTFGNTIYF. The part of the CDR3 DNA that was read is TGTGCCAGTAGTATAAACAACCGAAGGACTTTTGGAAACACC. Using reference TRBV19 and TRBJ1-3 for the parts outside the CDR3, the full variable domain is DGGITQSPKYLFRKEGQNVTLSCEQNLNHDAMYWYRQDPGQGLRLIYYSQIVNDFQKGDIAEGYSVSREKKESFPLTVTSAQKNPTAFYLCASSINNRRTFGNTIYFGEGSWLTVV.

This clone came up a few times. The DNA ends 3 residues before the CDR3 does, and the rest of the CDR3 is filled in from the germline J gene. The rearrangement uses TRBV7-8 and TRBJ2-7; D remains unclear. Trimming removed 8 bases from V and 0 bases from J, with 14 bases in between. The CDR3 runs to 14 residues. Germline CDR1 reads SGHVS; CDR2 reads FQNEAQ. The sequenced part of the CDR3 DNA is TGTGCCAGCCGAAGGGCCATGAGCTCCTACGAG. This translates into CASRRAMSSYE. In full, the CDR3 reads CASRRAMSSYEQYF.

This clone has at least ten counts. The read terminates 3 residues ahead of where the CDR3 ends, so the germline J gene completes it. V is TRBV5-1 and J is TRBJ2-1, with 10 positions matching TRBD2. With V trimmed by 4 bases and J by 4 bases, 5 bases remained unmatched. The CDR3 consists of 15 residues. CDR1 SGHRS and CDR2 YFSETQ come from the germline V gene. This CDR3 reads CASSPTSGAYNEQFF. The sequenced part of the CDR3 DNA is TGCGCCAGCAGCCCTACTAGCGGGGCATACAATGAG.

The table lists this clone with a few counts. The read terminates 3 residues before the CDR3 end, so the remaining end is supplied by the germline J gene. The chain joins TRBV2 to TRBJ2-6; no clear D gene. Germline V gene sequence: CDR1 SNHLY, CDR2 FYNNEI. The CDR3 contains 16 residues. Trimming left V 3 bases short and J 0 bases short, with 9 bases between. This CDR3 is CASSDYILSGANVLTF. The part of the CDR3 DNA that was read is TGTGCCAGCAGTGATTACATTCTCTCTGGGGCCAACGTC.

This clone was counted many times. The read halts 3 residues ahead of the CDR3 end, with the missing end drawn from the germline J gene. This rearrangement joins TRBV5-1 to TRBJ2-3; 13 nucleotides match TRBD2. CDR1 and CDR2 (germline): SGHRS, YFSETQ. The CDR3 is 16 amino acids. J lost 6 bases, V lost 3 bases, and 7 bases had no gene match. The CDR3 protein is CASSSGWTSGSDTQYF. The sequenced CDR3 bases are TGCGCCAGCAGCTCTGGATGGACTAGCGGGAGTGATACG.

Of note for this clone: The CDR3 is cut off 3 residues early in the read; its end comes from the germline J gene. The V gene is TRBV20-1, the J gene TRBJ1-1, with a possible D match to TRBD1 (5 bases). This CDR3 has 11 amino acids. V was clipped by 8 bases and J by 5 bases, with 12 bases between them. Per the germline V gene, CDR1 is DFQATT and CDR2 is SNEGSKA (reference sequence). The DNA read from the CDR3 is TGCAGTTTCTACGGGGGGACTGAA. Its translation is CSFYGGTE. The whole CDR3 sequence is CSFYGGTEAFF.

This clone is medium-sized by share. The read halts 3 residues ahead of the CDR3 end, with the missing end drawn from the germline J gene. The rearrangement joins TRBV20-1 to TRBJ2-3; 11 nucleotides line up with TRBD2. The CDR3 runs 15 residues. J lost 6 bases, V lost 5 bases, and 10 bases had no gene match. Per germline, CDR1 DFQATT and CDR2 SNEGSKA (reference sequence). The CDR3 bases that were read are TGCAGTGCTGGGGTAGCGGGAGGGGCCTCGGATACG. Translating it yields CSAGVAGGASDT. The CDR3, in full, reads CSAGVAGGASDTQYF.

This clone has a count of ten or more. CDR3 protein: CASSLTAGVGTGELFF. The CDR3 DNA, read in part, is TGCGCCAGCAGCTTGACGGCGGGGGTTGGGACCGGGGAG. The V gene is TRBV5-1, the J gene TRBJ2-2, with TRBD2 matching 7 bases. Coverage ceases 3 residues before the CDR3 finishes, and the germline J gene fills in the end. Looked up from germline, CDR1 is SGHRS and CDR2 is YFSETQ. V gave up 1 base and J gave up 5 bases; unmatched junction bases: 8. The CDR3 covers 16 residues.

This clone was counted many times. The sequence runs out 3 residues before the end of the CDR3; the remainder is reconstructed from the germline J gene. The chain couples TRBV4-2 to TRBJ2-1; TRBD2 aligns across 8 bases. Trimming removed 3 bases from V and 3 bases from J; junction bases left unmatched: 7. The germline V gene has CDR1 LGHNA and CDR2 YNFKEQ. The length of the CDR3 is 16 residues. The CDR3 DNA, read in part, is TGTGCCAGCAGCCAGGAGGTTCTAGCGGGCTACAATGAG. This sequence encodes CASSQEVLAGYNE. The complete CDR3 sequence is CASSQEVLAGYNEQFF.

Notes on this clone: The read ends 3 residues shy of where the CDR3 ends; the end is completed using the germline J gene. J is TRBJ2-7 and V is TRBV20-1; 7 nucleotides match TRBD2. Germline loops: CDR1 DFQATT, CDR2 SNEGSKA (reference sequence). This CDR3 is 13 amino acids long. The junction had 7 bases not matched to a gene; V was cut back by 6 bases and J by 2 bases. This chain's CDR3 is CSALSGTTYEQYF. CDR3 DNA, as far as it was read: TGCAGTGCCCTAAGCGGGACTACCTACGAG.

This clone was detected a few times. From the germline J gene comes the end of the CDR3, since the read stops 3 residues before it. This chain links TRBV6-1 with TRBJ1-2, with a possible D match to TRBD1 (5 bases). Germline V gene data show CDR1 as MNHNS and CDR2 as SASEGT. Trimming cost V 2 bases and J 1 base, with 11 bases left between them. This CDR3 has 15 amino acids. CDR3 DNA, as far as it was read: TGTGCCAGCAGTGAATTGGCAGGGAGTAACTATGGC. It codes for CASSELAGSNYG. The entire CDR3 protein reads CASSELAGSNYGYTF.

A few counts support this clone. The sequence runs out 3 residues before the end of the CDR3; the remainder is reconstructed from the germline J gene. This chain links TRBV5-6 with TRBJ2-5, with a weak D call TRBD1 (6 bases). Germline V lookup: CDR1 SGHDT, CDR2 YYEEEE. V lost 4 bases and J lost 1, with 8 bases in between. The CDR3 loop spans 13 amino acids. CDR3 DNA, as far as it was read: TGTGCCAGCAGCCGGGACACCCAAGAGACC. Its protein product is CASSRDTQET. The CDR3 reads in full as CASSRDTQETQYF.

As concerns this clone: The read ends 3 residues shy of where the CDR3 ends; the end is completed using the germline J gene. The chain uses TRBV2 and TRBJ1-1; TRBD1 might be the D (6 bases). This CDR3 has 14 amino acids. V lost 5 bases to trimming and J lost 6 bases, with 16 bases between them. In germline, CDR1 is SNHLY, CDR2 FYNNEI. The DNA read from the CDR3 is TGTGCCAGCAGTACCAACAGGGCTGGGTCTGAA. It encodes CASSTNRAGSE. The full CDR3 protein reads CASSTNRAGSEAFF.

The CDR3 here is CASSPLENQPQHF. The CDR3 bases that were read are TGTGCCAGCTCACCCCTAGAAAATCAGCCC. The chain couples TRBV18 to TRBJ1-5, with D hard to call. The CDR3 end falls 3 residues outside the read, so it is completed with the germline J gene. The V gene lost 3 bases and the J gene lost 4 bases, with 7 bases spanning the gap. The CDR3 is 13 amino acids. Looked up from germline, CDR1 is KGHSH and CDR2 is LQKENI.

This clone was detected a few times. CDR3 amino acids: CASSVIRQGKNQPQHF. The CDR3 DNA, read in part, is TGTGCCAGCAGTGTAATTCGACAGGGAAAGAATCAGCCC. J is TRBJ1-5 and V is TRBV6-1; 7 nucleotides align to TRBD1. The read is 3 residues too short to cover the CDR3 end, so that end is filled in from the germline J gene. Germline trimming cut 4 bases from V and 4 bases from J; bases unmatched to any gene: 10. The CDR3 has 16 amino acids. Germline V lookup: CDR1 MNHNS, CDR2 SASEGT.

This clone was detected only a few times. The junction does not match germline at one end; this may be a read error. The sequence runs out 3 residues before the end of the CDR3; the remainder is reconstructed from the germline J gene. The chain combines TRBV19 with TRBJ1-5, with D perhaps matching TRBD1 (6 bases). This CDR3 is built from 13 residues. Germline CDR1 reads LNHDA; CDR2 reads SQIVND (reference sequence). The sequenced CDR3 bases are TGTGCCAGTGGTATACAGGGCCATCAGCCC. This gives the protein CASGIQGHQP. The whole CDR3 region reads CASGIQGHQPQHF.

A word on this clone: The CDR3 is cut off 3 residues early in the read; its end comes from the germline J gene. V and J are TRBV5-1 and TRBJ2-7, with TRBD1 matching over 8 bases. CDR3 length: 15 residues. CDR1 is SGHRS and CDR2 is YFSETQ in the germline V gene. V dropped 1 base and J dropped 4; count of bases not matched to a gene: 7. The CDR3 bases that were read are TGCGCCAGCAGCTTGCTCCGGACAGGGCAATACGAG. Amino acids: CASSLLRTGQYE. The entire CDR3 reads CASSLLRTGQYEQYF.

This clone appeared a few times. Sequencing ends 3 residues short of the CDR3 end; the germline J gene provides the rest. This rearrangement joins TRBV19 to TRBJ2-7, with D possibly being TRBD1 (5 bases). CDR1 is LNHDA, CDR2 SQIVND, per germline (reference sequence). V was clipped by 2 bases and J by 4 bases, with 9 bases between them. The length of the CDR3 is 13 residues. The CDR3 DNA, read in part, is TGTGCCAGTAGTATAACAGGACCGTACGAG. It encodes CASSITGPYE. The entire CDR3 protein is CASSITGPYEQYF. The complete variable domain, with remaining parts taken from reference TRBV19 and TRBJ2-7, reads DGGITQSPKYLFRKEGQNVTLSCEQNLNHDAMYWYRQDPGQGLRLIYYSQIVNDFQKGDIAEGYSVSREKKESFPLTVTSAQKNPTAFYLCASSITGPYEQYFGPGTRLTVT.

With respect to this clone: The missing CDR3 end, 3 residues past where the read stops, is filled in from the germline J gene. This chain joins TRBV2 and TRBJ2-5; perhaps TRBD1 as D (6 bases). Germline assignment: CDR1 SNHLY and CDR2 FYNNEI. V dropped 6 bases and J dropped 5 bases, with 13 bases sitting between them. The CDR3 runs to 13 residues. The CDR3 protein is CASSAQGQETQYF. The CDR3 bases that were read are TGTGCCAGCAGCGCCCAGGGGCAGGAGACC.

There are a few counts of this clone. The CDR3 is cut off 3 residues early in the read; its end comes from the germline J gene. The J gene is TRBJ1-5, the V gene TRBV19; TRBD1 matches 8 bases. The length of the CDR3 is 15 residues. In germline, CDR1 is LNHDA, CDR2 SQIVND (reference sequence). V lost 3 bases to trimming and J lost 5 bases; unmatched junction nucleotides: 6. The CDR3 bases that were read are TGTGCCAGTAGTATTGGACAGGGACCCTATCAGCCC. Its translation: CASSIGQGPYQP. The CDR3 reads in full as CASSIGQGPYQPQHF.

This clone occurred a few times. CDR3 region: CSAPLGRGYNEQFF. The covered CDR3 bases are TGCAGTGCTCCGCTAGGACGGGGATACAATGAG. The chain uses TRBV20-1 and TRBJ2-1; tentative D call: TRBD2 (5 bases). The read terminates 3 residues before the CDR3 end, so the remaining end is supplied by the germline J gene. Trimming left V 5 bases short and J 4 bases short, with 15 bases between. The CDR3 loop spans 14 amino acids. Germline assignment: CDR1 DFQATT and CDR2 SNEGSKA (reference sequence).

At least ten counts were recorded for this clone. Read data end 3 residues before the CDR3 end; the end is taken from the germline J gene. The chain carries TRBV30 and TRBJ1-6, with D possibly being TRBD1 (5 bases). CDR3 length: 15 residues. Germline V gene lookup returns CDR1 GTSNPN and CDR2 SVGIG (reference sequence). Trimming stripped 3 bases from V and 4 bases from J, with 13 bases between. CDR3 bases read: TGTGCCTGGAGAGGGCGGGGCTCGTATAATTCACCC. Protein: CAWRGRGSYNSP. The complete CDR3 sequence is CAWRGRGSYNSPLHF. The entire variable domain, with the rest obtained from reference TRBV30 and TRBJ1-6, is as follows: SQTIHQWPATLVQPVGSPLSLECTVEGTSNPNLYWYRQAAGRGLQLLFYSVGIGQISSEVPQNLSASRPQDRQFILSSKKLLLSDSGFYLCAWRGRGSYNSPLHFGNGTRLTVT.

In this sample, this clone turned up many times. The DNA ends 3 residues before the CDR3 does, and the rest of the CDR3 is filled in from the germline J gene. The chain joins TRBV7-9 to TRBJ1-2; 11 positions match TRBD1. The junction had 2 bases not matched to a gene; V was cut back by 1 base and J by 4 bases. This CDR3 has 15 residues. Germline values: CDR1 SEHNR, CDR2 FQNEAQ (reference sequence). The covered CDR3 bases are TGTGCCAGCAGCTTAGGTGGGACAGGGGGCTATGGC. Translation gives CASSLGGTGGYG. From start to end, the CDR3 is CASSLGGTGGYGYTF. The variable domain in full, completed from reference TRBV7-9 and TRBJ1-2, reads DTGVSQNPRHKITKRGQNVTFRCDPISEHNRLYWYRQTLGQGPEFLTYFQNEAQLEKSRLLSDRFSAERPKGSFSTLEIQRTEQGDSAMYLCASSLGGTGGYGYTFGSGTRLTVV.